This T cell receptor (beta chain) derives from a study of cytomegalovirus exposure and HLA in healthy donors. Deletions cut 8 bases from V and 2 bases from J, with 13 bases between. The germline CDR1 and CDR2 sequences are SQVTM and ANQGSEA. The CDR3 sequence is 13 residues long. Study-level points and caveats: The study listed 150 to 200 cytomegalovirus-associated TCR beta chains. Several V segments, TRBV6-2 and TRBV6-3 among them, could not be told apart and were dropped.

Primers: 60 Vbeta forward and 13 Jbeta reverse. Assay used: immunoSEQ multiplex PCR; TCRdb lists only in-frame clones, some missing. This sample has approximately 100,000 clones, with 60% to 85% found just once. This clone was counted a single time. Antigen: not known. J is TRBJ1-5 and V is TRBV29-1; perhaps TRBD1 as D (5 bases). This receptor was taken from a male donor in good health and CMV-seropositive. The sequenced sample was PBMCs. The CDR3 DNA is TGCAGCCACGGCCAGGGTCGCAATCAGCCCCAGCATTTT. Encoded protein: CSHGQGRNQPQHF.